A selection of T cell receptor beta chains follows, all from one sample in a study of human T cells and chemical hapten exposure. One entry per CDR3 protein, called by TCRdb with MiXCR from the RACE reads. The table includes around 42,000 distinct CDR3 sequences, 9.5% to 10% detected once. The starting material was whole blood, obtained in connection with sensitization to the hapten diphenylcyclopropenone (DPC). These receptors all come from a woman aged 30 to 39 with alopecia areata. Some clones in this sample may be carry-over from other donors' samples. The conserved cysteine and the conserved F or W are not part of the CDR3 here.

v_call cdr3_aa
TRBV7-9 ASSLSRGEKETQY
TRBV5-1 ASSLANLNTEAF
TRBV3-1 ASSLDRGGSPLH
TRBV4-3 ASSRVEGTGSEQY
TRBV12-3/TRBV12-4 ASTLASGANVLT
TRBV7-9 ATPGTYGYT
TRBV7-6 ASSLARVLPDTQY
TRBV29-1 SAVGQTSTEAF
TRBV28 ASSLGLNTGELF
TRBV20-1 SASPRAQGETQY
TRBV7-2 ASSFRSGGQNEQY
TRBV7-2 ASSYTGLETQY
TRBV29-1 SVVGFGGLGTEAF
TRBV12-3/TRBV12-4 ASSRGSGGTNEKLF
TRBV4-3 ASSQDLRGVKTDTQY
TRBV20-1 SAPGLAGGYNEQF
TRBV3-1 ASSQGGWGPAQPQH
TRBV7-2 ASSLALDRGNYGYT
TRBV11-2 ASSLDSGSYEQY
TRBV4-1 ASSQETRGSTDTQY
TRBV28 ASSPQGLYGKLF
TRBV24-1 ATSDLNGGSYNEQF
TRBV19 ASSIPGGGTGELF
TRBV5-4 ASSPLAGAKNTGELF
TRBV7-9 ASSLGYGTGSNQPQH
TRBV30 AWSVLAGGYNEQF
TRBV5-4 ASSLGAGSYGYT
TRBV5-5 ASSSTWYSNQPQH
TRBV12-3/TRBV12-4 ASSLQGDYGYT
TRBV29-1 SVVVQGAGELF
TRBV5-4 ASSLGDRGLRSEQF
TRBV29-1 SVKTGAGNTIY
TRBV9 ASSDFDRGEKDEQF
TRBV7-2 ASSFGPYSNQPQH
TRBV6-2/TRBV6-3 ASSPSGGREQF
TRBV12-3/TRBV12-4 ASSPGLALETQY
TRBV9 ASSARGQGEKLF
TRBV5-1 ASSLQGIQETQY
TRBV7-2 ASSLGGILSNEKLF
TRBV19 ASGTVNSNQPQH